The clone carrying this T cell receptor beta chain is a singleton in its sample. This sample stems from a study of blood T cell repertoires in COVID-19. Deletions cut 0 bases from V and 5 bases from J, with 8 bases between. The CDR3 contains 14 residues. CDR1 and CDR2 from the germline V gene are SGHNT and YYREEE (reference sequence). Source study methods: Reference gene primer amplification yielded estimated nucleated cell counts. The table came from immunoSEQ multiplex PCR; TCRdb's copy has only in-frame clones and leaves some out. V, J and clone size were drawn from that table, and D and trimming were deduced from the DNA. Altogether about 110,000 clones are present, roughly 86% being singletons, with the ten largest covering about 4.5%.

This clonotype was sampled from a man aged 40-49 years with acute or convalescent COVID-19. The specimen was peripheral blood. This sequence joins TRBV5-4 and TRBJ1-4; D is unclear. CDR3 nucleotide sequence: TGTGCCAGCAGCTTGGGTGCAGTGAATGAAAAACTGTTTTTT. Protein sequence: CASSLGAVNEKLFF.